This T cell receptor beta chain came from a study of blood T cells in healthy people across ages. Then a second PCR, running about 6 to 12 cycles, was carried out with a sample-barcoded 5' primer and a J-beta primer mix. From the 5' RACE reads, TCRdb called clonotypes with MiXCR, one entry per CDR3 protein. The sample has about 1,400,000 distinct CDR3 sequences, almost 60% seen once. Trimming cost V 2 bases and J 6 bases; bases outside gene matches: 5. The CDR3 totals 15 residues. From germline, CDR1 is SGHTA and CDR2 FQGNSA. V is TRBV7-2 and J is TRBJ2-1; 9 nucleotides align to TRBD2. The TCR comes from a man aged 18 to 29 in good health. Sample: blood. This CDR3 is CASSLSTAGGNEQFF. DNA of the CDR3: TGTGCCAGCAGCTTAAGTACAGCGGGAGGCAATGAGCAGTTCTTC.